The next 20 T cell receptor beta chains were all read from a single sample in a study of cytomegalovirus exposure and HLA in healthy donors. The primer mix had 60 Vbeta and 13 Jbeta primers. Generated by immunoSEQ multiplex PCR, the TCRdb table keeps only in-frame clones and is missing some. The sample has approximately 120,000 clones. The specimen sequenced was PBMCs. All receptors come from a man younger than 45 in good health and CMV-seronegative.

CDR3 nucleotides: TGTGCCAGCAGTGGGGGGGAAACAGATACGCAGTATTTT. Amino acid sequence: CASSGGETDTQYF. The chain uses TRBV6-4 and TRBJ2-3; maybe TRBD2 (6 bases). CDR3 length: 13 residues. V dropped 4 bases and J dropped 3 bases, with 8 bases sitting between them. Germline V gene sequence: CDR1 MRHNA, CDR2 SNTAGT.

The chain uses TRBV30 and TRBJ1-2; tentative D call: TRBD1 (5 bases). V dropped 1 base and J dropped 8 bases, with 14 bases sitting between them. Looked up from germline, CDR1 is GTSNPN and CDR2 is SVGIG (reference sequence). This CDR3 is 13 amino acids long. CDR3 nucleotide sequence: TGTGCCTGGAGTGGCACTAGGGGAGGGGGCTACACCTTC. Translating it yields CAWSGTRGGGYTF.

This chain links TRBV4-1 with TRBJ2-1; D is undetermined. V was cut by 1 base and J by 4 bases, with 14 bases left in between. Germline-derived CDR1 and CDR2 are MGHRA and YSYEKL. The CDR3 loop spans 16 amino acids. CDR3 DNA: TGCGCCAGCAGCCAAGTCGATTTGGTGACTTACAATGAGCAGTTCTTC. This gives the protein CASSQVDLVTYNEQFF.

Its frequency marks this clone as medium-sized. The rearrangement joins TRBV7-9 to TRBJ1-1; D not certain. The CDR3 is 15 residues long. V was pared by 0 bases and J by 1 base, with 9 bases between. Germline assignment: CDR1 SEHNR and CDR2 FQNEAQ (reference sequence). The CDR3 here is CASSLAPAKNTEAFF. For the CDR3, the DNA is TGTGCCAGCAGCTTAGCGCCCGCGAAGAACACTGAAGCTTTCTTT.

The chain links TRBV28 to TRBJ1-5; TRBD1 aligns across 10 bases. Trimming at V came to 1 base and at J to 5 bases, leaving 2 bases not matched to a gene. CDR1 and CDR2 from the germline V gene are MDHEN and SYDVKM. The length of the CDR3 is 15 residues. CDR3 DNA sequence: TGTGCCAGCAGTTTATCTGACAGGGGGCATCAGCCCCAGCATTTT. Its protein product is CASSLSDRGHQPQHF.

This chain links TRBV27 with TRBJ2-7; TRBD1 aligns across 7 bases. Germline-derived CDR1 and CDR2 are MNHEY and SMNVEV (reference sequence). CDR3 length: 14 residues. J was trimmed by 3 bases and V by 5 bases; bases with no gene match: 7. CDR3 DNA: TGTGCCAGCAGTACAGGGGATAATATCTACGAGCAGTACTTC. Translation gives CASSTGDNIYEQYF.

The gene calls are TRBV2 and TRBJ2-7; 7 bases line up with TRBD2. The junction had 2 bases not matched to a gene; V was cut back by 7 bases and J by 2 bases. The CDR3 has 12 amino acids. The germline gives CDR1 SNHLY, CDR2 FYNNEI. This CDR3 is CASNGLAYEQYF. The DNA of the CDR3 is TGTGCCAGCAATGGACTAGCCTACGAGCAGTACTTC.

This chain connects TRBV27 to TRBJ1-3; TRBD1 aligns across 9 bases. CDR1 is MNHEY, CDR2 SMNVEV, per germline (reference sequence). V gave up 5 bases and J gave up 0 bases; unmatched junction bases: 11. The CDR3 sequence is 18 residues long. The CDR3 sequence: CASSPNRDRDFSGNTIYF. The DNA of the CDR3 is TGTGCCAGCAGTCCGAACCGGGACAGGGACTTCTCTGGAAACACCATATATTTT.

The chain is built from TRBV5-1 and TRBJ2-3, with 12 bases matching TRBD2. This CDR3 has 14 residues. Germline assignment: CDR1 SGHRS and CDR2 YFSETQ. Losses at the gene ends were 4 bases for V and 5 bases for J; bases not matched to a gene: 2. CDR3 sequence (DNA): TGCGCCAGCAGCGCTAGCGGGAGGGAAGATACGCAGTATTTT. It is translated as CASSASGREDTQYF.

V usage is TRBV2 and J usage is TRBJ2-1, with D unclear. The CDR3 covers 12 residues. Trimming stripped 4 bases from V and 7 bases from J, with 8 bases between. Per germline, CDR1 SNHLY and CDR2 FYNNEI. CDR3 DNA sequence: TGTGCCAGCAGTGTAGAGCGAAATGAGCAGTTCTTC. It yields the protein CASSVERNEQFF.

CDR3: CASSSGDILIGRETQYF. Written as DNA, the CDR3 is TGTGCCAGCAGTTCGGGAGACATTCTGATCGGGAGGGAGACCCAGTACTTC. V and J are TRBV28 and TRBJ2-5, with 7 bases lining up with TRBD2. V was clipped by 4 bases and J by 5 bases; unmatched bases: 16. CDR3 length: 17 amino acids. CDR1 is MDHEN, CDR2 SYDVKM, per germline.

The chain is built from TRBV6-1 and TRBJ2-2; 7 nucleotides agree with TRBD2. The CDR3 runs 11 residues. The V gene's germline CDR1 is MNHNS and CDR2 SASEGT. V lost 8 bases to trimming and J lost 6 bases; unmatched junction nucleotides: 0. CDR3 in amino acids: CASGGAGELFF. DNA for the CDR3: TGTGCCAGCGGGGGGGCCGGGGAGCTGTTTTTT.

The chain carries TRBV7-9 and TRBJ2-6; 11 bases agree with TRBD1. CDR1 is SEHNR, CDR2 FQNEAQ, per germline (reference sequence). The CDR3 consists of 18 residues. V was pared by 1 base and J by 2 bases, with 4 bases of the junction left unmatched. CDR3 region: CASSLEDRGQPGANVLTF. DNA of the CDR3: TGTGCCAGCAGCTTAGAGGACAGGGGGCAGCCTGGGGCCAACGTCCTGACTTTC. Together with reference TRBV7-9 and TRBJ2-6, the CDR3 gives the full variable domain: DTGVSQNPRHKITKRGQNVTFRCDPISEHNRLYWYRQTLGQGPEFLTYFQNEAQLEKSRLLSDRFSAERPKGSFSTLEIQRTEQGDSAMYLCASSLEDRGQPGANVLTFGAGSRLTVL.

CDR3 amino acids: CASSPQGGFTGNTIYF. DNA for the CDR3: TGTGCCAGCAGTCCTCAAGGGGGCTTTACTGGAAACACCATATATTTT. V is TRBV2 and J is TRBJ1-3; 7 nucleotides match TRBD1. Trimming cost V 5 bases and J 2 bases; bases outside gene matches: 9. CDR1 is SNHLY, CDR2 FYNNEI, per germline. The CDR3 is 16 amino acids. Supplemented by reference TRBV2 and TRBJ1-3, the full variable domain reads EPEVTQTPSHQVTQMGQEVILRCVPISNHLYFYWYRQILGQKVEFLVSFYNNEISEKSEIFDDQFSVERPDGSNFTLKIRSTKLEDSAMYFCASSPQGGFTGNTIYFGEGSWLTVV.

This chain links TRBV30 with TRBJ2-7; TRBD1 matches 8 bases. The V gene end was trimmed by 8 bases and the J gene end by 0 bases; junction bases not matched to a gene: 12. Germline CDR1 reads GTSNPN; CDR2 reads SVGIG (reference sequence). The length of the CDR3 is 15 residues. The CDR3 sequence is CARSTGTGYSYEQYF. The CDR3 nucleotides are TGTGCCCGTTCGACGGGGACAGGTTACTCCTACGAGCAGTACTTC. Combining the CDR3 with reference TRBV30 and TRBJ2-7 gives the whole variable domain SQTIHQWPATLVQPVGSPLSLECTVEGTSNPNLYWYRQAAGRGLQLLFYSVGIGQISSEVPQNLSASRPQDRQFILSSKKLLLSDSGFYLCARSTGTGYSYEQYFGPGTRLTVT.

This sequence joins TRBV7-9 and TRBJ1-6; D uncertain. Germline loops: CDR1 SEHNR, CDR2 FQNEAQ (reference sequence). V gave up 5 bases and J gave up 7 bases, with 15 bases separating them. The CDR3 runs 15 residues. The CDR3 DNA reads as TGTGCCAGCAGCGCCCCGGGTGTCGTGAATTCACCCCTCCACTTT. Its translation is CASSAPGVVNSPLHF.

This chain connects TRBV5-1 to TRBJ1-5; 9 nucleotides align to TRBD1. There are 18 residues in the CDR3. The germline V gene encodes CDR1 SGHRS and CDR2 YFSETQ. V was clipped by 4 bases and J by 2 bases; unmatched bases: 13. The CDR3 is CASSPGTGILGGNQPQHF. CDR3 DNA sequence: TGCGCCAGCAGCCCCGGGACAGGGATTCTTGGGGGCAATCAGCCCCAGCATTTT.

V usage is TRBV7-2 and J usage is TRBJ1-5; D is ambiguous. V was clipped by 5 bases and J by 1 base, with 9 bases between them. The CDR3 is made up of 14 amino acids. The germline V gene has CDR1 SGHTA and CDR2 FQGNSA. The CDR3 is CASSRPESNQPQHF. CDR3 DNA: TGTGCCAGCAGCCGCCCGGAGAGCAATCAGCCCCAGCATTTT.

The chain employs TRBV19 and TRBJ2-7; 11 nucleotides line up with TRBD1. After removal of 6 bases from V and 2 bases from J, the junction contained 12 bases not matched to a gene. This CDR3 is built from 17 residues. Germline CDR1 is LNHDA and CDR2 is SQIVND (reference sequence). Written as DNA, the CDR3 is TGTGCCAGTAGGGCGGGGGCCGGGACAGGGGGGACCTACGAGCAGTACTTC. It encodes CASRAGAGTGGTYEQYF.

V gene TRBV6-6 combines with J gene TRBJ1-5, with TRBD1 matching 8 bases. V dropped 5 bases and J dropped 7; count of bases not matched to a gene: 4. Germline CDR1 MNHNY, CDR2 SVGAGI (reference sequence). This CDR3 comprises 13 residues. The CDR3 is CASSTGGRQPQHF. Written as DNA, the CDR3 is TGTGCCAGCAGTACAGGGGGAAGACAGCCCCAGCATTTT.